Below, 18 T cell receptor beta chains from the same sample are listed, as sequenced in a study of chemoradiotherapy in HPV16-positive cancers (dated by TCRdb to between 2022 and 2023). Receptor libraries were prepared by the immunoSEQ multiplex PCR assay. TCRdb re-hosts the immuneACCESS table, in-frame sequences only. Its copies lack some clones; in the studies checked, an unresolved V gene accounts for under half of them, and the cause for the rest is not known. The sample table records a few thousand clones; 55% to 75% of these occur just once. Less than 9.5% of the sample goes to the ten largest clones. Sequenced material: tumor tissue, taken from a patient who underwent chemoradiotherapy. These receptors were taken from a human donor with HPV-associated anogenital cancer.

The chain combines TRBV9 with TRBJ2-1; possibly TRBD2 for D (5 bases). V shed 6 bases and J shed 2 bases, with 15 bases lying between them. CDR1 and CDR2 from the germline V gene are SGDLS and YYNGEE. The CDR3 length is 15 residues. The CDR3 protein is CASTLTGVTYNEQFF. CDR3 in DNA: TGTGCCAGCACCTTAACCGGGGTTACCTACAATGAGCAGTTCTTC.

A note on this clone: This may come from a read error, since a much larger clone is one base off. The sample has other DNA sequences that encode this CDR3 too. V gene TRBV5-1 combines with J gene TRBJ1-4; D is undetermined. The CDR3 spans 14 residues. The V end lost 4 bases, the J end lost 4 bases, and 11 bases lay between the germline ends. The germline V gene has CDR1 SGHRS and CDR2 YFSETQ. CDR3 region: CASSPGIVNEKLFF. The CDR3 DNA is TGCGCCAGCAGCCCTGGAATAGTTAATGAAAAACTGTTTTTT.

The J gene is TRBJ1-4, the V gene TRBV2, with D hard to call. The V and J ends lost 6 bases and 12 bases respectively, with 17 bases between them. The germline gives CDR1 SNHLY, CDR2 FYNNEI. There are 13 residues in the CDR3. The CDR3 sequence: CASRELPGSELFF. CDR3 nucleotide sequence: TGTGCCAGCAGGGAGCTTCCGGGGTCAGAACTGTTTTTT.

This clone is labeled as large (0.1 to 1%). The chain combines TRBV7-2 with TRBJ2-7; maybe TRBD1 (5 bases). The V end lost 1 base, the J end lost 6 bases, and 13 bases lay between the germline ends. This CDR3 contains 14 residues. Germline CDR1 reads SGHTA; CDR2 reads FQGNSA. CDR3 amino acids: CASSLVPGLGEQYF. As DNA, the CDR3 is TGTGCCAGCAGCTTAGTCCCAGGGTTGGGCGAGCAGTACTTC.

The chain couples TRBV19 to TRBJ2-2, with D tentatively TRBD1 (5 bases). The CDR3 runs to 15 residues. Germline V CDR1 and CDR2: LNHDA, SQIVND (reference sequence). V was clipped by 2 bases and J by 5 bases, with 12 bases between them. DNA of the CDR3: TGTGCCAGTAGTATATATCCAGGGATTACCGGGGAGCTGTTTTTT. As protein: CASSIYPGITGELFF.

This clone has just a few counts. J is TRBJ1-5 and V is TRBV10-3; D uncertain. Trimming shortened V by 2 bases and J by 7 bases, and 12 bases separated the two germline ends. Germline CDR1 is ENHRY and CDR2 is SYGVKD. The CDR3 is 14 residues long. The CDR3 DNA follows: TGTGCCATCAGTGAGACCCCCGGCAGACAGCCCCAGCATTTT. Amino acids: CAISETPGRQPQHF.

This chain connects TRBV29-1 to TRBJ2-7; no clear D. V lost 5 bases, J lost 0 bases, and 8 bases lay in between. This CDR3 contains 12 residues. Germline CDR1 and CDR2: SQVTM and ANQGSEA. The CDR3 loop is CSVTSSSYEQYF. The DNA for the CDR3 is TGCAGCGTTACGTCCAGCTCCTACGAGCAGTACTTC.

This rearrangement joins TRBV7-2 to TRBJ2-2; D uncertain. V was pared by 8 bases and J by 1 base, with 17 bases between. CDR3 size: 16 residues. Germline loops: CDR1 SGHTA, CDR2 FQGNSA. DNA for the CDR3: TGTGCCAGCCCCCCAGGCCCCTCACAGAACACCGGGGAGCTGTTTTTT. Translated: CASPPGPSQNTGELFF. Full variable domain (outside the CDR3, taken from reference TRBV7-2 and TRBJ2-2): GAGVSQSPSNKVTEKGKDVELRCDPISGHTALYWYRQSLGQGLEFLIYFQGNSAPDKSGLPSDRFSAERTGGSVSTLTIQRTQQEDSAVYLCASPPGPSQNTGELFFGEGSRLTVL.

V gene TRBV5-5 combines with J gene TRBJ1-2; D is uncertain. The V end was cut by 4 bases, the J end by 4 bases, with 20 bases between. The CDR3 has 16 amino acids. CDR1 and CDR2 (germline): SGHKS, YYEKEE (reference sequence). CDR3 DNA: TGTGCCAGCAGCCTTATGCTAGGGCATTCCATCTATGGCTACACCTTC. It translates to CASSLMLGHSIYGYTF.

This chain joins TRBV11-2 and TRBJ2-2; D gene unclear. In germline, CDR1 is SGHAT, CDR2 FQNNGV. V was shortened by 5 bases and J by 6 bases, with 16 bases between the two germline ends. The CDR3 has 15 amino acids. CDR3 sequence (DNA): TGTGCCAGCAGCCCATACGGTAGTGGTGCCGGGGAGCTGTTTTTT. Amino acids: CASSPYGSGAGELFF.

This chain uses TRBV5-1 with TRBJ2-3; D not certain. This CDR3 contains 13 residues. Germline loops: CDR1 SGHRS, CDR2 YFSETQ. Deletions cut 5 bases from V and 4 bases from J, with 11 bases between. The CDR3 bases are TGCGCCAGCAGGATGGATCAGGCAGATACGCAGTATTTT. Its translation is CASRMDQADTQYF.

The chain joins TRBV19 to TRBJ1-5; perhaps TRBD1 as D (6 bases). This CDR3 spans 15 amino acids. Trimming took 3 bases from V and 3 from J, leaving 12 bases between them. CDR1 is LNHDA and CDR2 is SQIVND in the germline V gene (reference sequence). The chain's CDR3 is CASSMNREVNQPQHF. Here the CDR3 DNA reads TGTGCCAGTAGTATGAACAGGGAGGTCAATCAGCCCCAGCATTTT.

This clone has a handful of counts. The V call is TRBV5-5, the J call TRBJ2-3; perhaps TRBD1 as D (5 bases). Germline V gives CDR1 SGHKS, CDR2 YYEKEE (reference sequence). The V gene lost 3 bases and the J gene lost 2 bases, with 13 bases spanning the gap. This CDR3 contains 15 residues. The CDR3 DNA reads as TGTGCCAGCAGCTATACACAGGTCTTCACAGATACGCAGTATTTT. It encodes CASSYTQVFTDTQYF.

On this clone itself: A read error may account for a junction end that differs from germline. The V call is TRBV6-6, the J call TRBJ1-1, with no clear D. The CDR3 runs 11 residues. Germline values: CDR1 MNHNY, CDR2 SVGAGI (reference sequence). The chain's CDR3 is CASSYGSESFF. The DNA of the CDR3 is TGTGCCAGCAGTTACGGGTCTGAATCTTTCTTT.

J is TRBJ2-7 and V is TRBV7-2; D unresolved. The V end was cut by 1 base, the J end by 7 bases, with 11 bases between. The germline gives CDR1 SGHTA, CDR2 FQGNSA. The CDR3 spans 13 residues. Here the CDR3 DNA reads TGTGCCAGCAGCTTAGGGACGGCTCAAGAGCAGTACTTC. Translating it yields CASSLGTAQEQYF.

The rearrangement uses TRBV27 and TRBJ1-1, with 10 positions matching TRBD1. Germline CDR1 MNHEY, CDR2 SMNVEV (reference sequence). This CDR3 has 17 residues. With V trimmed by 4 bases and J by 1 base, 9 bases remained unmatched. The CDR3: CASSSLGQGGRNTEAFF. DNA of the CDR3: TGTGCCAGCAGTTCACTCGGACAGGGGGGACGGAACACTGAAGCTTTCTTT.

The V and J genes are TRBV25-1 and TRBJ2-1, with 10 bases fitting TRBD2. V was pared by 2 bases and J by 5 bases, with 3 bases of the junction left unmatched. Germline V gene lookup returns CDR1 MGHDK and CDR2 SYGVNS. The CDR3 contains 15 residues. CDR3 bases: TGTGCCAGCAGTGAAGGGCTAGCGGGAGACAATGAGCAGTTCTTC. Encoded protein: CASSEGLAGDNEQFF.

This clone was seen more than once but under ten times. This chain connects TRBV28 to TRBJ1-5; no clear D gene. In germline, CDR1 is MDHEN, CDR2 SYDVKM. V lost 2 bases and J lost 6, with 8 bases in between. The CDR3 runs 13 residues. CDR3 amino acids: CASSLTGIQPQHF. CDR3 nucleotide sequence: TGTGCCAGCAGTTTAACGGGGATTCAGCCCCAGCATTTT. The full variable domain, rest sourced from reference TRBV28 and TRBJ1-5, is DVKVTQSSRYLVKRTGEKVFLECVQDMDHENMFWYRQDPGLGLRLIYFSYDVKMKEKGDIPEGYSVSREKKERFSLILESASTNQTSMYLCASSLTGIQPQHFGDGTRLSIL.